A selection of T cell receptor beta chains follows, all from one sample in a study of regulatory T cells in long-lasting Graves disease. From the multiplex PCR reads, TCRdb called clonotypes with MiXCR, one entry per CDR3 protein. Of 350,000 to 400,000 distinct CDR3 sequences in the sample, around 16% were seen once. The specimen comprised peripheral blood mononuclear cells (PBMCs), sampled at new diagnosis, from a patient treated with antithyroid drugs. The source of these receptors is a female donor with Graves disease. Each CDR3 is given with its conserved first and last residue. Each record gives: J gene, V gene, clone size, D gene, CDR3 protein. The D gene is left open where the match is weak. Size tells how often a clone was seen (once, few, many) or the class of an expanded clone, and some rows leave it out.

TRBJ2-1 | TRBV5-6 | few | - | CASSLQTIGSYNEQFF
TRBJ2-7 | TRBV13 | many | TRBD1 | CASTLGTGLYEQYF
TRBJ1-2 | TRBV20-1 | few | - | CSASSGFLSYGYTF
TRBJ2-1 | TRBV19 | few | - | CASSTRARVRNEQFF
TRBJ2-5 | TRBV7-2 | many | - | CASSLGQRREETQYF
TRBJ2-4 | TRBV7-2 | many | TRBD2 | CASSAEGWGQRGENIQYF
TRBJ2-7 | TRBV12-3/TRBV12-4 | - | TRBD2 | CASGLGGAGEQYF
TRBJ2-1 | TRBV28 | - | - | CASSHGQSSYNEQFF
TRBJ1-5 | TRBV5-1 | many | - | CASSKDRNQPQHF
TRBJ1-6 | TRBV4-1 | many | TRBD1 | CASSPTRDRENSPLHF
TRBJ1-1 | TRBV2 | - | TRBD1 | CASSPDRAPNTEAFF
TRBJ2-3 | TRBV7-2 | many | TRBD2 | CASSLSGGSRTDTQYF
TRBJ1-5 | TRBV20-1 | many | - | CSANGVWGHQPQHF
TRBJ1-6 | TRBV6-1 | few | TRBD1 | CASKPGTGYSPLHF
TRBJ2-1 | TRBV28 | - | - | CASRPYKENEQFF
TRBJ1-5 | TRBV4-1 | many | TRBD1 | CASSQGMDRTGGNSNQPQHF
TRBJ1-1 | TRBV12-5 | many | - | CASGQGRFREAFF
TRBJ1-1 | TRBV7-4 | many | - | CASSFPGRPNTEAFF
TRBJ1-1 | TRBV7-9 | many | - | CASSLGQGKLNTEAFF
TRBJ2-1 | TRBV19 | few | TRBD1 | CASSGDRGRFSEQFF
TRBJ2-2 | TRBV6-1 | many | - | CASYKARTNTGELFF
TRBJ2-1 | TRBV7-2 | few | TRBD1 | CASSSDRGRLAAFYNEQFF
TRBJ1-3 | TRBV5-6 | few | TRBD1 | CASSSLRYRGGNTIYF
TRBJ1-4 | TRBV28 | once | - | CASSGNYEKLFF
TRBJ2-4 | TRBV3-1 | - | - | CASSQTLRSGNIQYF
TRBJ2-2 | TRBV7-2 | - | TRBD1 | CASSSDRDGNTGELFF
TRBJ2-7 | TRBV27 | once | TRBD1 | CASSLFTGGSSYEQYF
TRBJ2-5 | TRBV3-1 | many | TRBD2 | CASRPALSAGGLETQYF